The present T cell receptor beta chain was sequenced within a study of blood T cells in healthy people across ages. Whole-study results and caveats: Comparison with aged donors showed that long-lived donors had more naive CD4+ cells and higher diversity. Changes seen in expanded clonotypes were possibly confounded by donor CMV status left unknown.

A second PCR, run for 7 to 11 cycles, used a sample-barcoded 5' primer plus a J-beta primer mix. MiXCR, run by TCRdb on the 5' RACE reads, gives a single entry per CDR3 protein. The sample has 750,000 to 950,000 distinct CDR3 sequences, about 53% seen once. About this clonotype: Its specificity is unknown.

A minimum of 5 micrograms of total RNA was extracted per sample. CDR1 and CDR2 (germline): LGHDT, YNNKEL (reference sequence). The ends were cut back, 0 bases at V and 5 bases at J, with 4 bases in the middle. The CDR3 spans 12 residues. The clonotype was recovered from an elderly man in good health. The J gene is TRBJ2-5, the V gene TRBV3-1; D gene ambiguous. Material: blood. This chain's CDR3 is CASSQDGETQYF. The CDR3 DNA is TGTGCCAGCAGCCAAGACGGGGAGACCCAGTACTTC.